These 9 T cell receptor beta chains came from one sample sequenced in a study of immune heterogeneity within non-small cell lung tumors. Genomic DNA from bulk tumor acted as the template, and 600 ng was loaded per sample. Surgeons took several biopsies per primary tumor, spaced far apart, during surgery. Samples came from untreated patients having curative surgery for newly diagnosed non-small cell lung cancer. Multiplex PCR with 32 V and 13 J primers amplified TCR beta CDR3. TCRdb reanalysed the multiplex PCR reads using MiXCR and keeps one entry per CDR3 protein. The table records 20,000 to 25,000 distinct CDR3 sequences, about 30% of them present only once. Input material: lung tumor tissue. These receptors were collected from a man aged 35 to 55 with non-small cell lung cancer.

This clonotype has ten or more counts. The chain recombines TRBV27 with TRBJ1-2; tentatively, D is TRBD1 (5 bases). The germline V gene encodes CDR1 MNHEY and CDR2 SMNVEV (reference sequence). This CDR3 comprises 17 residues. V lost 0 bases to trimming and J lost 4 bases, with 18 bases between them. CDR3 bases: TGTGCCAGCAGTTTATCGAATCAGAAGGGGAGGATCTATGGCTACACCTTC. Its translation is CASSLSNQKGRIYGYTF.

The chain has TRBV9 and TRBJ2-3; the D gene is possibly TRBD2 (5 bases). The V gene lost 3 bases and the J gene lost 6 bases, with 8 bases spanning the gap. This CDR3 comprises 12 residues. CDR1 and CDR2 from the germline V gene are SGDLS and YYNGEE. The CDR3 sequence: CASSARGDTQYF. CDR3 coding DNA: TGTGCCAGCAGCGCGCGAGGGGATACGCAGTATTTT. Complete variable domain (other parts from reference TRBV9 and TRBJ2-3): DSGVTQTPKHLITATGQRVTLRCSPRSGDLSVYWYQQSLDQGLQFLIQYYNGEERAKGNILERFSAQQFPDLHSELNLSSLELGDSALYFCASSARGDTQYFGPGTRLTVL.

This clonotype is labeled medium-sized. The chain has TRBV5-1 and TRBJ2-3; TRBD2 aligns across 13 bases. V lost 4 bases to trimming and J lost 0 bases; unmatched junction nucleotides: 5. The CDR3 is 17 amino acids. Germline V CDR1 and CDR2: SGHRS, YFSETQ. CDR3: CASSRLAGGGSTDTQYF. The CDR3 DNA reads as TGCGCCAGCAGCAGACTAGCGGGAGGAGGAAGCACAGATACGCAGTATTTT. Variable domain in full (rest from reference TRBV5-1 and TRBJ2-3): KAGVTQTPRYLIKTRGQQVTLSCSPISGHRSVSWYQQTPGQGLQFLFEYFSETQRNKGNFPGRFSGRQFSNSRSEMNVSTLELGDSALYLCASSRLAGGGSTDTQYFGPGTRLTVL.

This clonotype was seen only a few times. The rearrangement uses TRBV30 and TRBJ1-1; D is undetermined. Germline loops: CDR1 GTSNPN, CDR2 SVGIG (reference sequence). The V and J ends lost 4 bases and 5 bases respectively, with 14 bases between them. The CDR3 contains 13 residues. The CDR3 sequence is CAWTSSIPTEAFF. DNA of the CDR3: TGTGCCTGGACGTCCTCCATTCCGACTGAAGCTTTCTTT.

In this sample, this clonotype turned up many times. One end of the junction varies from germline; a read error may be responsible. This chain connects TRBV10-3 to TRBJ2-7, with 7 positions matching TRBD2. Germline V gives CDR1 ENHRY, CDR2 SYGVKD. The CDR3 consists of 11 residues. The CDR3 spells CATAEGRVEDF. DNA of the CDR3: TGTGCCACCGCCGAGGGGAGGGTGGAGGACTTC.

This clonotype showed up many times. This chain links TRBV18 with TRBJ1-2; no firm D call. CDR3 length: 15 residues. The V end was cut by 3 bases, the J end by 0 bases, with 11 bases between. The V gene's germline CDR1 is KGHSH and CDR2 LQKENI. In nucleotides, the CDR3 is TGTGCCAGCTCACCGAACCAGGAGACTAACTATGGCTACACCTTC. Translation gives CASSPNQETNYGYTF. Full variable domain (missing parts from reference TRBV18 and TRBJ1-2): NAGVMQNPRHLVRRRGQEARLRCSPMKGHSHVYWYRQLPEEGLKFMVYLQKENIIDESGMPKERFSAEFPKEGPSILRIQQVVRGDSAAYFCASSPNQETNYGYTFGSGTRLTVV.

A few counts support this clonotype. The DNA for the CDR3 is TGTGCCATCAGCTCACCCGGAGGGCCCTACAATGAGCAGTTCTTC. This gives the protein CAISSPGGPYNEQFF. The chain employs TRBV10-3 and TRBJ2-1; D perhaps matches TRBD2 (6 bases). The germline V gene has CDR1 ENHRY and CDR2 SYGVKD. The CDR3 runs to 15 residues. With 6 bases removed from V and 2 bases from J, the gap between germline ends came to 14 bases.

On this clonotype itself: A read error may be the cause here, since a much bigger clone is one base away. The J gene is TRBJ2-5, the V gene TRBV25-1, with 9 bases aligning to TRBD1. Germline loops: CDR1 MGHDK, CDR2 SYGVNS. After removal of 6 bases from V and 4 bases from J, the junction contained 9 bases not matched to a gene. The CDR3 has 15 amino acids. The CDR3 here is CASSRDRVVGETQYF. For the CDR3, the DNA is TGTGCCAGCAGCCGGGACAGGGTGGTGGGAGAGACCCAGTACTTC.

The genes are TRBV18 and TRBJ2-3; a weak D match, TRBD1 (5 bases). Trimming left V 6 bases short and J 6 bases short, with 10 bases between. The germline V gene has CDR1 KGHSH and CDR2 LQKENI. This CDR3 spans 12 amino acids. CDR3 coding DNA: TGTGCCAGCTCCCCCTACAGGGATACGCAGTATTTT. The encoded protein is CASSPYRDTQYF. The full variable domain, in which reference TRBV18 and TRBJ2-3 provide the parts outside the CDR3, is NAGVMQNPRHLVRRRGQEARLRCSPMKGHSHVYWYRQLPEEGLKFMVYLQKENIIDESGMPKERFSAEFPKEGPSILRIQQVVRGDSAAYFCASSPYRDTQYFGPGTRLTVL.